The 20 T cell receptor beta chains reported below all come from one sample, sequenced in a study of cytomegalovirus exposure and HLA in healthy donors. The PCR employed 60 Vbeta primers together with 13 Jbeta primers. Clones were read by immunoSEQ multiplex PCR, and TCRdb kept only the in-frame ones, dropping some. In the table there are more than 110,000 clones, 60% to 85% of which are singletons. Sequencing was carried out using PBMCs. The source is a man between 18 and 35 years old in good health and CMV-seronegative.

This chain links TRBV9 with TRBJ2-1; D gene uncertain. This CDR3 is 12 amino acids long. Trimming removed 0 bases at V and 10 bases at J, with 8 bases between. Germline CDR1 is SGDLS and CDR2 is YYNGEE. CDR3 nucleotide sequence: TGTGCCAGCAGCGTAGGCGTCAACGAGCAGTTCTTC. Encoded protein: CASSVGVNEQFF.

The chain combines TRBV5-4 with TRBJ1-2; 9 bases are a match to TRBD1. Germline loops: CDR1 SGHNT, CDR2 YYREEE (reference sequence). The CDR3 has 14 amino acids. Germline trimming cut 3 bases from V and 1 base from J; bases unmatched to any gene: 1. The CDR3 DNA sequence: TGTGCCAGCAGCTCGGGACAGGGTAACTATGGCTACACCTTC. The encoded protein is CASSSGQGNYGYTF. Complete variable domain (other parts from reference TRBV5-4 and TRBJ1-2): ETGVTQSPTHLIKTRGQQVTLRCSSQSGHNTVSWYQQALGQGPQFIFQYYREEENGRGNFPPRFSGLQFPNYSSELNVNALELDDSALYLCASSSGQGNYGYTFGSGTRLTVV.

V and J are TRBV19 and TRBJ2-5; TRBD1 aligns across 8 bases. CDR1 LNHDA and CDR2 SQIVND come from the germline V gene (reference sequence). The J segment lost 5 bases and the V segment lost 7 bases, leaving 12 bases of the junction unmatched. The CDR3 contains 15 residues. The CDR3 here is CASTPSGGGGETQYF. Here the CDR3 DNA reads TGTGCCAGTACCCCCTCAGGGGGCGGAGGTGAGACCCAGTACTTC.

This chain links TRBV5-4 with TRBJ1-4; a weak D match, TRBD1 (6 bases). V shed 2 bases and J shed 3 bases, with 11 bases lying between them. Germline V gene data show CDR1 as SGHNT and CDR2 as YYREEE (reference sequence). This CDR3 comprises 15 residues. CDR3 nucleotides: TGTGCCAGCAGCTTTAGGGGGTGGCCTAATGAAAAACTGTTTTTT. This gives the protein CASSFRGWPNEKLFF.

The V gene is TRBV9, the J gene TRBJ1-2, with 7 bases fitting TRBD1. Germline-derived CDR1 and CDR2 are SGDLS and YYNGEE. The CDR3 is made up of 15 amino acids. V trimming: 4 bases; J trimming: 0 bases; junction bases outside the gene matches: 6. CDR3 nucleotide sequence: TGTGCCAGCAGCCCAGGTCAGGGGGCTAACTATGGCTACACCTTC. Encoded protein: CASSPGQGANYGYTF.

This rearrangement joins TRBV7-3 to TRBJ1-1; D not certain. V was shortened by 1 base and J by 5 bases, with 11 bases between the two germline ends. Per the germline V gene, CDR1 is SGHTA and CDR2 is FQGTGA. The CDR3 extends over 14 amino acids. CDR3 sequence: CASSLSGLETEAFF. The CDR3, as DNA: TGTGCCAGCAGCTTAAGCGGCCTGGAGACTGAAGCTTTCTTT.

The CDR3 is CASSLTGTEYGYTF. In nucleotides, the CDR3 is TGTGCCAGCAGCTTAACCGGGACAGAGTATGGCTACACCTTC. The chain employs TRBV7-8 and TRBJ1-2, with 7 nucleotides matching TRBD1. J lost 5 bases, V lost 2 bases, and 5 bases had no gene match. Per germline, CDR1 SGHVS and CDR2 FQNEAQ. This CDR3 has 14 amino acids.

The chain combines TRBV5-5 with TRBJ2-5, with 7 bases aligning to TRBD1. Gene TRBJ2-7 matches the end of the DNA better, so the J call may be wrong. Germline V gene data show CDR1 as SGHKS and CDR2 as YYEKEE (reference sequence). This CDR3 has 15 residues. The CDR3 sequence is CASSSRDSERLEQYF. In nucleotides, the CDR3 is TGTGCCAGCAGCTCACGGGACAGCGAACGGCTCGAGCAGTACTTC.

This rearrangement joins TRBV13 to TRBJ1-4, with 9 bases matching TRBD1. The V segment lost 5 bases and the J segment 7 bases; nucleotides outside the gene matches: 11. Germline lookup yields CDR1 PRHDT and CDR2 FYEKMQ (reference sequence). The CDR3 contains 16 residues. This chain's CDR3 is CASSLRRDRVFEKLFF. CDR3 DNA: TGTGCCAGCAGCCTCCGTAGGGACAGGGTTTTTGAAAAACTGTTTTTT.

Here the CDR3 reads CASSLGLDFSEQYF. Written as DNA, the CDR3 is TGTGCCAGCAGCTTAGGCCTGGACTTTAGCGAGCAGTACTTC. The chain links TRBV7-9 to TRBJ2-7, with D possibly matching TRBD2 (5 bases). V was cut by 1 base and J by 6 bases, with 13 bases left in between. Germline V CDR1 and CDR2: SEHNR, FQNEAQ (reference sequence). This CDR3 spans 14 amino acids.

The rearrangement uses TRBV5-1 and TRBJ1-5, with TRBD1 identical over 8 bases. With 0 bases clipped from V and 3 bases from J, the junction kept 2 bases outside the gene matches. The germline gives CDR1 SGHRS, CDR2 YFSETQ. This CDR3 region has 15 residues. The CDR3 here is CASSLGDRFNQPQHF. CDR3 coding DNA: TGCGCCAGCAGCTTGGGGGACAGGTTCAATCAGCCCCAGCATTTT.

This clone turned up a few times. This chain connects TRBV27 to TRBJ1-5; tentative D call: TRBD1 (6 bases). The CDR3 extends over 14 amino acids. Germline V CDR1 and CDR2: MNHEY, SMNVEV (reference sequence). Between the trimmed V and J ends, which lost 3 bases and 6 bases, there was a span of 12 bases. Written as DNA, the CDR3 is TGTGCCAGCAGTTTCTCCGGGACAAGTCAGCCCCAGCATTTT. Translation gives CASSFSGTSQPQHF.

This chain connects TRBV9 to TRBJ2-2, with D tentatively TRBD2 (5 bases). The V and J ends lost 0 bases and 3 bases respectively, with 15 bases between them. The CDR3 runs 17 residues. Germline V gives CDR1 SGDLS, CDR2 YYNGEE. The CDR3 sequence is CASSVVVRTGDTGELFF. In DNA form, the CDR3 reads TGTGCCAGCAGCGTAGTAGTGCGGACCGGGGACACCGGGGAGCTGTTTTTT.

In regard to this clone: The same CDR3 can be traced to other DNA sequences in this sample. The gene calls are TRBV27 and TRBJ1-1; D is perhaps TRBD1 (5 bases). Trimming pared 6 bases from V and 1 base from J, leaving 6 bases between. The CDR3 consists of 12 residues. The germline V gene encodes CDR1 MNHEY and CDR2 SMNVEV (reference sequence). The CDR3 loop reads CASRRGNTEAFF. The CDR3 nucleotides are TGTGCCAGCAGAAGGGGGAACACTGAAGCTTTCTTT.

This clone was observed once. The chain is built from TRBV15 and TRBJ1-5; TRBD1 aligns across 10 bases. V dropped 5 bases and J dropped 2; count of bases not matched to a gene: 6. Per germline, CDR1 LNHNV and CDR2 YYDKDF (reference sequence). The CDR3 sequence is 16 residues long. The CDR3 DNA is TGTGCCACCAGCGGAACCGGGACAGGGGGCAATCAGCCCCAGCATTTT. Translating it yields CATSGTGTGGNQPQHF.

The chain combines TRBV7-2 with TRBJ1-5; TRBD1 matches 7 bases. The CDR3 covers 13 residues. With V trimmed by 6 bases and J by 6 bases, 5 bases remained unmatched. The germline V gene encodes CDR1 SGHTA and CDR2 FQGNSA. The CDR3 is CASSLQGRQPQHF. In DNA form, the CDR3 reads TGTGCCAGCAGTCTACAGGGGCGTCAGCCCCAGCATTTT.

The J gene is TRBJ1-2, the V gene TRBV6-6; 11 nucleotides match TRBD1. The V segment lost 4 bases and the J segment 5 bases; nucleotides outside the gene matches: 9. Germline V CDR1 and CDR2: MNHNY, SVGAGI (reference sequence). CDR3 length equals 16 residues. DNA for the CDR3: TGTGCCAGCAGTTCGGGACAGGGGGTTCGGGGTTATGGCTACACCTTC. The encoded protein is CASSSGQGVRGYGYTF.

The chain is built from TRBV7-2 and TRBJ2-2, with D tentatively TRBD1 (6 bases). Germline-derived CDR1 and CDR2 are SGHTA and FQGNSA. The V and J ends lost 6 bases and 6 bases respectively, with 14 bases between them. CDR3 length: 14 amino acids. The CDR3 here is CASSPKQGPGELFF. In DNA form, the CDR3 reads TGTGCCAGCAGTCCTAAACAGGGCCCCGGGGAGCTGTTTTTT. The full variable domain, its missing parts supplied by reference TRBV7-2 and TRBJ2-2, is GAGVSQSPSNKVTEKGKDVELRCDPISGHTALYWYRQSLGQGLEFLIYFQGNSAPDKSGLPSDRFSAERTGGSVSTLTIQRTQQEDSAVYLCASSPKQGPGELFFGEGSRLTVL.

This clone was seen more than once but under ten times. The chain carries TRBV15 and TRBJ1-2, with D uncertain. V was cut by 5 bases and J by 8 bases, with 9 bases left in between. Germline V gene lookup returns CDR1 LNHNV and CDR2 YYDKDF (reference sequence). This CDR3 contains 11 residues. The CDR3 sequence: CATSGREGYTF. In nucleotides, the CDR3 is TGTGCCACCAGCGGCCGGGAGGGCTACACCTTC. Looking up the rest from reference TRBV15 and TRBJ1-2 gives the full variable domain: DAMVIQNPRYQVTQFGKPVTLSCSQTLNHNVMYWYQQKSSQAPKLLFHYYDKDFNNEADTPDNFQSRRPNTSFCFLDIRSPGLGDTAMYLCATSGREGYTFGSGTRLTVV.

This clone was seen repeatedly, ten times or more. The chain joins TRBV30 to TRBJ2-7; tentatively, D is TRBD2 (6 bases). CDR3 length equals 15 residues. Germline V gene sequence: CDR1 GTSNPN, CDR2 SVGIG (reference sequence). Trimming cost V 3 bases and J 6 bases, with 21 bases left between them. The chain's CDR3 is CAWSGGVGGRGEQYF. The CDR3 DNA follows: TGTGCCTGGAGCGGCGGGGTGGGGGGACGGGGCGAGCAGTACTTC.